These T cell receptor beta chains were read from a single sample in a study of blood T cell repertoires in COVID-19. Profiled with immunoSEQ multiplex PCR; TCRdb holds only in-frame clones, not every one. The sample shows approximately 250,000 clones, roughly 82% of them seen only once. Sequencing was carried out using peripheral blood. These receptors came from a man between 40 and 49 years old who had recovered from COVID-19. Both conserved end residues are part of each CDR3. A D gene is named only where the DNA matches it firmly. Clone sizes are given selectively: once, few, many, or a class where the clone is expanded.

J gene	D gene	V gene	CDR3 length	clone size	CDR3 protein	CDR3 DNA
TRBJ1-2	TRBD1	TRBV5-1	14	-	CASSPRDRNYGYTF	TGCGCCAGCAGCCCGAGGGACAGGAACTATGGCTACACCTTC
TRBJ2-7	TRBD2	TRBV5-8	14	-	CASSSRAGGYEQYF	TGTGCCAGCAGCAGCCGAGCGGGAGGCTACGAGCAGTACTTC
TRBJ2-5	TRBD1	TRBV5-4	15	-	CASSLGTGGVETQYF	TGTGCCAGCAGCTTGGGGACAGGGGGCGTGGAGACCCAGTACTTC
TRBJ1-1	-	TRBV27	15	once	CASSLRAGLGTEAFF	TGTGCCAGCAGTTTAAGGGCGGGGCTGGGGACTGAAGCTTTCTTT
TRBJ1-1	TRBD1	TRBV18	15	few	CASSPRPQGSTEAFF	TGTGCCAGCTCACCACGGCCACAGGGGAGCACTGAAGCTTTCTTT
TRBJ1-2	-	TRBV7-2	13	-	CASSLARSYGYTF	TGTGCCAGCAGCTTAGCCCGTTCGTATGGCTACACCTTC
TRBJ2-2	TRBD1	TRBV28	16	-	CASSGRTGSNTGELFF	TGTGCCAGCAGTGGCCGGACAGGATCGAACACCGGGGAGCTGTTTTTT
TRBJ2-3	TRBD1	TRBV7-6	16	-	CASSSYGTAGTDTQYF	TGTGCCAGCAGCAGCTACGGGACAGCCGGCACAGATACGCAGTATTTT
TRBJ1-6	-	TRBV5-1	13	few	CASSPETNSPLHF	TGCGCCAGCAGCCCAGAAACCAATTCACCCCTCCACTTT
TRBJ2-1	TRBD1	TRBV19	16	-	CASTPGQVYTNNEQFF	TGTGCCAGTACCCCGGGACAGGTTTACACTAACAATGAGCAGTTCTTC
TRBJ1-2	-	TRBV11-3	13	-	CASSFGTGNRATF	-
TRBJ1-1	-	TRBV16	15	-	CASSQSGSTNTEAFF	TGTGCCAGCAGCCAATCCGGGTCCACGAACACTGAAGCTTTCTTT
TRBJ1-4	-	TRBV5-1	13	-	CASCRDVNEKLFF	TGCGCCAGCTGTAGAGATGTTAATGAAAAACTGTTTTTT
TRBJ2-7	TRBD1	TRBV7-2	15	-	CASSLLQGARGEQYF	TGTGCCAGCAGCTTACTACAGGGGGCACGGGGCGAGCAGTACTTC
TRBJ2-7	-	TRBV19	15	-	CASSVQGGGSYEQYF	TGTGCCAGTAGTGTACAGGGTGGAGGTTCCTACGAGCAGTACTTC
TRBJ2-1	TRBD2	TRBV27	14	-	CASSGGNSYNEQFF	TGTGCCAGCAGCGGGGGGAACTCCTACAATGAGCAGTTCTTC
TRBJ1-2	TRBD1	TRBV6-1	15	many	CASSEEGTGAYGYTF	TGTGCCAGCAGTGAAGAGGGGACAGGGGCTTATGGCTACACCTTC
TRBJ1-2	-	TRBV10-3	14	-	CAISSSHTNYGYTF	TGTGCCATCAGCTCCTCACATACTAACTATGGCTACACCTTC
TRBJ1-3	-	TRBV29-1	12	-	CSVRGSGNTIYF	TGCAGCGTGAGGGGGAGCGGAAACACCATATATTTT
TRBJ2-7	-	TRBV11-3	15	-	CASSPRHRVPYEQYF	TGTGCCAGCAGCCCCCGACACAGGGTACCCTACGAGCAGTACTTC
TRBJ1-2	-	TRBV28	12	-	CATNYGMDGYTF	TGTGCCACCAACTACGGGATGGACGGCTACACCTTC
TRBJ2-7	-	TRBV7-9	14	-	CASSLLAPSYQQYF	TGTGCCAGCAGTTTGCTAGCGCCTTCCTATCAGCAGTACTTC
TRBJ2-3	TRBD1	TRBV29-1	15	-	CSVAQTGGRTDTQYF	TGCAGCGTCGCTCAGACAGGGGGCAGAACAGATACGCAGTATTTT
TRBJ2-7	-	TRBV15	17	few	CATSPPGPGVGRYEQYF	TGTGCCACCAGCCCCCCTGGTCCGGGGGTAGGAAGATACGAGCAGTACTTC
TRBJ1-3	-	TRBV4-2	17	-	CASSHIAGPESGNTIYF	TGTGCCAGCAGCCACATCGCGGGACCCGAATCTGGAAACACCATATATTTT
TRBJ1-1	-	TRBV27	14	-	CASSVSSWNTEAFF	TGTGCCAGCAGTGTTTCTAGCTGGAACACTGAAGCTTTCTTT
TRBJ1-4	TRBD1	TRBV11-2	17	-	CASSLGWDREGCEKLFF	TGTGCCAGCAGCTTAGGGTGGGACAGGGAGGGTTGTGAAAAACTGTTTTTT
TRBJ2-7	TRBD1	TRBV10-3	15	-	CAISEIAGGGYEQYF	TGTGCCATCAGTGAGATAGCAGGGGGTGGGTACGAGCAGTACTTC
TRBJ2-1	TRBD2	TRBV5-4	17	-	CASSPALSGSSYNEQFF	TGTGCCAGCAGCCCGGCCCTTAGCGGGAGCTCCTACAATGAGCAGTTCTTC